The 16 T cell receptor beta chains given below trace back to one sample, sequenced in a study of beta chain features in type 1 diabetes. The study, taken as a whole, reports: People with Type 1 diabetes carried modestly yet significantly shorter TCRB CDR3s in all four CD4+ subsets.

Their antigens are not known. Sequencing targeted expressed TCRB transcripts, as all isolated RNA had been reverse transcribed. Sequencing used immunoSEQ multiplex PCR; TCRdb keeps in-frame clones, though not all of them. The table records around 45,000 clones, around 45% of them present only once. Material: stem cell memory CD4+ T cells from blood. All receptors come from a young man with type 1 diabetes.

The gene calls are TRBV28 and TRBJ1-1; no definite D call. The V and J ends lost 6 bases and 2 bases respectively, with 13 bases between them. The CDR3 runs 14 residues. Germline lookup yields CDR1 MDHEN and CDR2 SYDVKM. CDR3 bases: TGTGCCAGCAGCCCGCGGGGTGCCAACACTGAAGCTTTCTTT. Protein product: CASSPRGANTEAFF.

This sequence joins TRBV6-5 and TRBJ2-2; 8 bases map to TRBD1. Unmatched junction bases numbered 5, after V lost 0 bases and J lost 5 bases. The CDR3 sequence is 16 residues long. The germline gives CDR1 MNHEY, CDR2 SVGAGI. Written as DNA, the CDR3 is TGTGCCAGCAGTTACTCGCCCCAGGGGGCAACCGGGGAGCTGTTTTTT. Amino acid sequence: CASSYSPQGATGELFF.

This clone was counted a single time. J is TRBJ2-7 and V is TRBV18; no clear D. This CDR3 comprises 14 residues. Trimming stripped 2 bases from V and 0 bases from J, with 8 bases between. Germline lookup yields CDR1 KGHSH and CDR2 LQKENI. The CDR3 is CASSPVSSSYEQYF. CDR3 nucleotides: TGTGCCAGCTCACCAGTCTCGAGCTCCTACGAGCAGTACTTC.

The sample holds one count of this clone. In DNA form, the CDR3 reads TGTGCCAGCAGCTTACGGCCCAGGGATACCTCCACAGATACGCAGTATTTT. Its translation: CASSLRPRDTSTDTQYF. This chain uses TRBV7-6 with TRBJ2-3, with D possibly being TRBD1 (5 bases). Germline CDR1 reads SGHVS; CDR2 reads FNYEAQ. The CDR3 is 17 amino acids. Between the trimmed V and J ends, which lost 2 bases and 2 bases, there was a span of 17 bases.

The J gene is TRBJ2-2, the V gene TRBV19; a possible D gene is TRBD1 (6 bases). The CDR3 runs to 13 residues. In germline, CDR1 is LNHDA, CDR2 SQIVND (reference sequence). Trimming stripped 10 bases from V and 2 bases from J, with 11 bases between. CDR3 nucleotide sequence: TGTGCCACCAAGGACAGTAACACCGGGGAGCTGTTTTTT. Protein product: CATKDSNTGELFF.

The chain joins TRBV5-1 to TRBJ1-5; TRBD1 agrees at 8 bases. The CDR3 length is 15 residues. Per the germline V gene, CDR1 is SGHRS and CDR2 is YFSETQ. Trimming cost V 4 bases and J 7 bases; bases outside gene matches: 10. CDR3 DNA sequence: TGCGCCAGCAGCGCCTCGACAGGGGACGAACAGCCCCAGCATTTT. This gives the protein CASSASTGDEQPQHF.

The chain recombines TRBV11-1 with TRBJ2-7; no firm D call. The germline V gene encodes CDR1 SGHAT and CDR2 FQDESV (reference sequence). Trimming took off 2 bases at V and 3 bases at J, with 2 bases between the two ends. The CDR3 loop spans 11 amino acids. The CDR3 spells CASSLLYEQYF. In DNA form, the CDR3 reads TGTGCCAGCAGCTTACTCTACGAGCAGTACTTC.

This clone has more than one count but fewer than ten. The gene calls are TRBV7-2 and TRBJ2-3; unclear D gene. This CDR3 is built from 13 residues. Germline loops: CDR1 SGHTA, CDR2 FQGNSA. Trimming cost V 1 base and J 2 bases, with 4 bases left between them. DNA for the CDR3: TGTGCCAGCAGCTTAGGACACACAGATACGCAGTATTTT. This codes for CASSLGHTDTQYF.

V usage is TRBV5-1 and J usage is TRBJ1-1; 7 nucleotides line up with TRBD1. V was clipped by 5 bases and J by 0 bases; unmatched bases: 10. The CDR3 sequence is 16 residues long. Germline lookup yields CDR1 SGHRS and CDR2 YFSETQ. As DNA, the CDR3 is TGCGCCAGCAGTAGGCGACAGGGTCGCATGAACACTGAAGCTTTCTTT. It translates to CASSRRQGRMNTEAFF.

This clone was detected only a few times. The chain links TRBV28 to TRBJ1-5; D gene uncertain. Per the germline V gene, CDR1 is MDHEN and CDR2 is SYDVKM. CDR3 size: 12 residues. The ends were cut back, 7 bases at V and 9 bases at J, with 13 bases in the middle. Written as DNA, the CDR3 is TGTGCCAGCAACCTTATCGGGAGGCCCCAGCATTTT. Protein: CASNLIGRPQHF.

The chain couples TRBV29-1 to TRBJ2-2; 7 bases are shared with TRBD1. Trimming at V came to 4 bases and at J to 0 bases, leaving 2 bases not matched to a gene. This CDR3 region has 14 residues. Germline-derived CDR1 and CDR2 are SQVTM and ANQGSEA. CDR3 sequence: CSVGDRANTGELFF. CDR3 bases: TGCAGCGTTGGAGACAGGGCGAACACCGGGGAGCTGTTTTTT.

V gene TRBV30 combines with J gene TRBJ2-3, with 7 bases aligning to TRBD2. Trimming removed 5 bases from V and 10 bases from J; junction bases left unmatched: 21. Germline CDR1 is GTSNPN and CDR2 is SVGIG (reference sequence). CDR3 length equals 16 residues. CDR3 sequence reads: CAWAPAVERGRPSQYF. The DNA for the CDR3 is TGTGCCTGGGCGCCGGCGGTGGAGCGGGGAAGGCCATCGCAGTATTTT.

This clone was detected only a few times. V gene TRBV29-1 combines with J gene TRBJ2-3; 10 nucleotides align to TRBD2. Germline V gene lookup returns CDR1 SQVTM and CDR2 ANQGSEA. The CDR3 contains 18 residues. V lost 3 bases to trimming and J lost 5 bases; unmatched junction nucleotides: 17. CDR3 residues: CSVDTPQGLAGVRDTQYF. CDR3 DNA sequence: TGCAGCGTTGACACCCCTCAGGGGCTAGCGGGAGTCAGAGATACGCAGTATTTT.

This clone was recorded a few times. V and J are TRBV7-9 and TRBJ2-5; D unclear. The CDR3 runs 15 residues. CDR1 SEHNR and CDR2 FQNEAQ come from the germline V gene (reference sequence). V gave up 0 bases and J gave up 0 bases, with 8 bases separating them. In nucleotides, the CDR3 is TGTGCCAGCAGCTTAGCGTCGCGGTACCAAGAGACCCAGTACTTC. It encodes CASSLASRYQETQYF.

This clone has a handful of counts. In DNA, the CDR3 is TGTGCCAGCAGTGTGACAGTGAACACTGAAGCTTTCTTT. Translated, it gives CASSVTVNTEAFF. This rearrangement joins TRBV2 to TRBJ1-1; tentative D call: TRBD1 (5 bases). The germline V gene has CDR1 SNHLY and CDR2 FYNNEI. Trimming pared 4 bases from V and 0 bases from J, leaving 6 bases between. This CDR3 spans 13 amino acids.

This clone came up once. This sequence joins TRBV28 and TRBJ2-7; 7 bases are shared with TRBD2. J gave up 11 bases and V 4 bases, and 20 bases lay outside the gene matches. The CDR3 covers 16 residues. Germline V gives CDR1 MDHEN, CDR2 SYDVKM. CDR3 residues: CASSYAGVGLTRLEYF. CDR3 bases: TGTGCCAGCAGTTATGCGGGGGTGGGACTGACTCGGTTGGAGTACTTC.